Sequencing of this T cell receptor (beta chain) was carried out in a study of blood T cell repertoires in COVID-19. Some clones are missing from TCRdb's copy, which holds only in-frame ones; the method was immunoSEQ multiplex PCR. The sample shows 250,000 to 350,000 clones, more than 75% of them seen only once. Points on this clone: Sequence at one end of the junction differs from germline and may be a read error.

The source material was peripheral blood. This clonotype originated in a woman between 45 and 60 years old with acute or convalescent COVID-19.

Written as DNA, the CDR3 is TGTGCCAGCTCTCCACAGGCAGTGACAGGGGGCCTCACCGGGGAGCTGTTTTTT. This gives the protein CASSPQAVTGGLTGELFF. V is TRBV18 and J is TRBJ2-2, with TRBD1 matching over 10 bases. Germline V gene data show CDR1 as KGHSH and CDR2 as LQKENI. This CDR3 is 18 amino acids long. Together with reference TRBV18 and TRBJ2-2, the CDR3 gives the full variable domain: NAGVMQNPRHLVRRRGQEARLRCSPMKGHSHVYWYRQLPEEGLKFMVYLQKENIIDESGMPKERFSAEFPKEGPSILRIQQVVRGDSAAYFCASSPQAVTGGLTGELFFGEGSRLTVL.